The rows below give T cell receptor beta chains drawn from one sample of a study of blood T cell repertoires in COVID-19. The table came from immunoSEQ multiplex PCR; TCRdb's copy has only in-frame clones and leaves some out. The repertoire holds around 93,000 clones, with about nine tenths as singletons. The sequenced sample was peripheral blood. The receptors were gathered from a man between 18 and 29 years old with COVID-19, enrolled during active disease. Each CDR3 is given with its conserved first and last residue. A D gene is named only where the DNA matches it firmly. Clone size is not always given. Where it is, it says once, few, many or a class for expanded clones.

d_call: TRBD1
v_call: TRBV27
j_call: TRBJ2-7
clone_size: .
cdr3_aa: CASSQTGDEQYF
cdr3_nt: TGTGCCAGCAGCCAGACAGGGGACGAGCAGTACTTC

d_call: TRBD1
v_call: TRBV5-1
j_call: TRBJ2-2
clone_size: .
cdr3_aa: CASSLLQGAGTGELFF
cdr3_nt: TGCGCCAGCAGCCTTTTACAGGGGGCGGGCACCGGGGAGCTGTTTTTT

d_call: TRBD2
v_call: TRBV4-2
j_call: TRBJ2-2
clone_size: once
cdr3_aa: CASSQEAGVLTGELFF
cdr3_nt: TGTGCCAGCAGCCAAGAGGCGGGAGTCCTCACCGGGGAGCTGTTTTTT

d_call: .
v_call: TRBV4-3
j_call: TRBJ2-7
clone_size: .
cdr3_aa: CASSQEYSPREQYF
cdr3_nt: TGCGCCAGCAGCCAAGAATACAGCCCCCGCGAGCAGTACTTC

d_call: TRBD2
v_call: TRBV4-2
j_call: TRBJ2-4
clone_size: .
cdr3_aa: CASSQEEGAGGNIQYF
cdr3_nt: TGTGCCAGCAGCCAAGAAGAGGGAGCGGGAGGCAACATTCAGTACTTC

d_call: TRBD1
v_call: TRBV4-2
j_call: TRBJ2-1
clone_size: .
cdr3_aa: CASSQGQGPNNEQFF
cdr3_nt: TGTGCCAGCAGCCAAGGACAGGGGCCGAACAATGAGCAGTTCTTC

d_call: TRBD2
v_call: TRBV9
j_call: TRBJ2-7
clone_size: .
cdr3_aa: CASSVYGGSEPYEQYF
cdr3_nt: TGTGCCAGCAGCGTATACGGCGGGAGCGAACCCTACGAGCAGTACTTC

d_call: TRBD1
v_call: TRBV24-1
j_call: TRBJ2-2
clone_size: .
cdr3_aa: CATSDYRGPNTGELFF
cdr3_nt: TGTGCCACCAGTGATTACAGGGGTCCGAACACCGGGGAGCTGTTTTTT

d_call: TRBD1
v_call: TRBV9
j_call: TRBJ2-2
clone_size: .
cdr3_aa: CASRQGTTNTGELFF
cdr3_nt: TGTGCCAGCCGACAGGGGACGACGAACACCGGGGAGCTGTTTTTT

d_call: .
v_call: TRBV19
j_call: TRBJ2-7
clone_size: once
cdr3_aa: CASRSSGSSYEQYF
cdr3_nt: TGTGCCAGTAGATCGAGCGGTAGCTCCTACGAGCAGTACTTC

d_call: TRBD1
v_call: TRBV7-2
j_call: TRBJ1-5
clone_size: .
cdr3_aa: CASSPTGSSQPQHF
cdr3_nt: TGTGCCAGCAGCCCGACAGGGTCGAGTCAGCCCCAGCATTTT